This T cell receptor beta chain was identified during a study of CXCR3-negative and CXCR3-positive naive CD8 T cells. Study findings and constraints: Naive CXCR3-positive cells had TRB CDR3s more hydrophobic than those of CXCR3-negative naive cells.

Naive CD8+ T cells showed CD45RO-CCR7+CD27+CD95-. The TRB cDNA libraries were prepared by 5' RACE with UMI labels. TCRdb re-called the 5' RACE reads; every CDR3 protein appears as one record, without DNA. This specimen shows tens of thousands of distinct CDR3 sequences; the ten leading clones hold under 0.95%. Germline lookup yields CDR1 MGHRA and CDR2 YSYEKL. The CDR3 spans 15 residues. Points on this clonotype: Antigen unknown.

The TCR sequence derives from a human donor in good health. Some clones in this sample may be carry-over from other donors' samples. This chain uses TRBV4-1 with TRBJ1-5; the TRBD1 assignment by TCRdb is unverifiable without DNA. The sequenced material came from naive CXCR3+ CD8+ T cells from blood. Subset defined: CD45RO-CCR7+CD27+CD95- naive CD8+ T cells expressing CXCR3 (TNR3+). This chain's CDR3 is CASSHLGQINQPQHF.